A selection of T cell receptor beta chains follows, all from one sample in a study of blood T cell repertoires in COVID-19. Sequencing used immunoSEQ multiplex PCR; TCRdb keeps in-frame clones, though not all of them. The sample contains hundreds of thousands of clones, 80% to 90% of which appear only once. The specimen sequenced was PBMCs or T cells enriched from blood (not recorded which). These receptors were taken from a woman in her late teens or twenties who had recovered from COVID-19. CDR3s include the opening cysteine and the closing phenylalanine or tryptophan. A D gene is named only where the DNA matches it firmly. Part of the rows lack a size; the others show once, few, many or a class for expanded clones.

clone_size | j_call | d_call | v_call | cdr3_nt | cdr3_aa
NA | TRBJ1-1 | NA | TRBV5-1 | TGCGCCAGCAGCCTGGCCCAGAACACTGAAGCTTTCTTT | CASSLAQNTEAFF
NA | TRBJ2-6 | TRBD1 | TRBV5-1 | TGCGCCAGCAGCGTCCTCACAGGGGCCGGGGCCAACGTCCTGACTTTC | CASSVLTGAGANVLTF
NA | TRBJ2-7 | NA | TRBV5-1 | TGCGCCAGCAGCTTGGCCTCAGGGAACCGCGCCTACGAGCAGTACTTC | CASSLASGNRAYEQYF
NA | TRBJ1-1 | NA | TRBV10-3 | TGTGCCATCAGGGTACAGGGACGGGTTGAAGCTTTCTTT | CAIRVQGRVEAFF
NA | TRBJ1-1 | NA | TRBV15 | TGTGCCACCAGCAGAGATCTGAGAGGGAACACTGAAGCTTTCTTT | CATSRDLRGNTEAFF
NA | TRBJ2-2 | TRBD1 | TRBV9 | TGTGCCAGCAGCGCCCCCGGGACAGGGTTCACCGGGGAGCTGTTTTTT | CASSAPGTGFTGELFF
NA | TRBJ1-5 | NA | TRBV6-1 | TGTGCCAGCAGTGCTCCCATCAAAGGGGGCAATCAGCCCCAGCATTTT | CASSAPIKGGNQPQHF
NA | TRBJ1-2 | TRBD1 | TRBV5-6 | TGTGCCAGCAGCTCGACAGGGGGCGGCTATGGCTACACCTTC | CASSSTGGGYGYTF
NA | TRBJ2-7 | TRBD1 | TRBV7-9 | TGTGCCAGCAGCAGAGACAGGGGCTACGAGCAGTACTTC | CASSRDRGYEQYF
NA | TRBJ1-1 | NA | TRBV3-1/TRBV3-2 | TGTGCCAGCTCTTTCGGGGGGAATGGCGCCACTGAAGCTTTCTTT | CASSFGGNGATEAFF
NA | TRBJ2-1 | NA | TRBV5-1 | TGCGCCAGCAGCTTGGGGGCAGAGCAGTTCTTC | CASSLGAEQFF
NA | TRBJ2-1 | NA | TRBV28 | TGTGCCAGCAGCCCGCCGGGGGTCCTTCGCAATGAGCAGTTCTTC | CASSPPGVLRNEQFF
NA | TRBJ1-4 | NA | TRBV7-9 | TGTGCCAGCAGTGGAGGGATCGGTGAAAAACTGTTTTTT | CASSGGIGEKLFF
NA | TRBJ2-1 | TRBD1 | TRBV5-1 | TGCGCCAGCAGCGGACAGGGGGTAGTAAATGAGCAGTTCTTC | CASSGQGVVNEQFF
once | TRBJ1-2 | NA | TRBV14 | TGTGCCAGCAGCCCTCCAGGGGCTACTAACTATGGCTACACCTTC | CASSPPGATNYGYTF
NA | TRBJ1-3 | NA | TRBV10-3 | TGTGCCATCACGCCCGGTCCCTCTGGAAACACCATATATTTT | CAITPGPSGNTIYF
NA | TRBJ1-4 | TRBD1 | TRBV4-1 | TGCGCCAGCAGACTTCAGGGGGCTAATGAAAAACTGTTTTTT | CASRLQGANEKLFF
NA | TRBJ2-5 | TRBD2 | TRBV6-6 | TGTGCCAGCAGTTACGGGGCTAGCGGGACCCAAGAGACCCAGTACTTC | CASSYGASGTQETQYF
NA | TRBJ2-7 | NA | TRBV19 | TGTGCCAGTAGTATCACAGGAGCTTCCTACGAGCAGTACTTC | CASSITGASYEQYF
once | TRBJ2-7 | TRBD1 | TRBV13 | TGTGCCAGCAGCTTAGAAGACAGGGTACACGAGCAGTACTTC | CASSLEDRVHEQYF
NA | TRBJ2-7 | TRBD1 | TRBV5-1 | TGCGCCAGCAGCTCCCAAACCGGGACAGGGATCTTAGCGCACTACGAGCAGTACTTC | CASSSQTGTGILAHYEQYF
NA | TRBJ2-1 | TRBD2 | TRBV10-3 | TGTGCCATCAGTGAAGGGCTAGCGGGGGGCAGCTCCTACAATGAGCAGTTCTTC | CAISEGLAGGSSYNEQFF
NA | TRBJ1-5 | NA | TRBV2 | TGTGCCAGCAACCGCCTTACTAATCAGCCCCAGCATTTT | CASNRLTNQPQHF
NA | TRBJ2-1 | TRBD2 | TRBV5-4 | TGTGCCAGCAGCTCCCCCACGGGGGGTATATACAATGAGCAGTTCTTC | CASSSPTGGIYNEQFF
NA | TRBJ1-5 | TRBD1 | TRBV10-3 | TGTGCCATCAGGGGGACAGGGCAAGGACAGCCCCAGCATTTT | CAIRGTGQGQPQHF
NA | TRBJ1-6 | TRBD1 | TRBV6-5 | TGTGCCAGCAGACCAGGACAGGGAGGATCACCCCTCCACTTT | CASRPGQGGSPLHF
NA | TRBJ1-5 | NA | TRBV7-2 | TGTGCCAGCAGCTTAGTAGCATCGAGAGGGAATCAGCCCCAGCATTTT | CASSLVASRGNQPQHF
once | TRBJ1-1 | TRBD1 | TRBV29-1 | TGCAGCGCTATGGGACAGGGGAACACTGAAGCTTTCTTT | CSAMGQGNTEAFF
NA | TRBJ2-7 | TRBD1 | TRBV19 | TGTGCCAGTAGCTCGACAGGGTTGGGCGAGCAGTACTTC | CASSSTGLGEQYF
few | TRBJ2-3 | TRBD2 | TRBV27 | TGTGCCAGCAGTACTATAGCGGGGGGGAACACAGATACGCAGTATTTT | CASSTIAGGNTDTQYF
NA | TRBJ2-2 | NA | TRBV24-1 | TGTGCCACCAGTGAAGCCGGCACCGGGGAGCTGTTTTTT | CATSEAGTGELFF
NA | TRBJ1-1 | TRBD1 | TRBV18 | TGTGCCAGCTCACAGAGCCGACAGGGCTTGAACACTGAAGCTTTCTTT | CASSQSRQGLNTEAFF
NA | TRBJ2-5 | TRBD2 | TRBV9 | TGTGCCAGCAGCGTATACCCGGGACTAGCGGGGGGTCAAGAGACCCAGTACTTC | CASSVYPGLAGGQETQYF